The clone carrying this TCR beta chain was found a few times. This entry is derived from a study of blood T cell repertoires in COVID-19. Original processing methods: How many nucleated cells were present was estimated from reference gene primer amplification. Produced via immunoSEQ multiplex PCR; TCRdb's table is partial and in-frame only. V and J calls and clone size are copied from that table; D and trimming were computed from the DNA. This table holds some 260,000 clones, roughly 84% found once. Per germline, CDR1 LGHDT and CDR2 YNNKEL (reference sequence). This CDR3 spans 15 amino acids. Trimming left V 4 bases short and J 3 bases short, with 15 bases between.

The sequence derives from a woman aged 40 to 50 with active or convalescent COVID-19. Material for sequencing was peripheral blood. The rearrangement joins TRBV3-1 (or the pseudogene TRBV3-2) to TRBJ1-1, with a weak D call TRBD1 (5 bases). The CDR3 region is CASSLRRGWDTEAFF. The CDR3 DNA reads TGTGCCAGCAGCCTCCGAAGGGGTTGGGACACTGAAGCTTTCTTT.